The T cell receptor (beta chain) under discussion was sequenced for a study of shared clonotypes between healthy human individuals. Study-wide results and caveats: Researchers sampled only blood; tissue repertoires likely differ. Non-shared clonotypes were found to have lower generation probabilities than the clonotypes that were shared by all four of the sorted-subset donors. Among the subsets, naive ones generally showed larger estimated richness than memory ones.

Original processing notes: Junction-only sequences without quality scores were provided by ImmunoSEQ, so filtering was different. Assay: immunoSEQ multiplex PCR; the TCRdb copy retains only in-frame clones and omits some. V, J and clone size are taken as reported in that table, and D and trimming were inferred from the DNA itself. Among about 820,000 clones listed, around 93% were seen once. A word on this clone: What it binds is not known.

Naive CD8 cells lacked CD45RO and underwent positive selection for CCR7, leaving out terminally differentiated effector memory CD45RA+ cells. Between the trimmed V and J ends, which lost 1 base and 10 bases, there was a span of 11 bases. This CDR3 has 13 residues. Germline V gene sequence: CDR1 SGHVS, CDR2 FNYEAQ. V and J are TRBV7-6 and TRBJ2-1; either TRBD1 or TRBD2 may fit D (5 bases each). Sequencing input: naive CD8+ T cells sorted from blood. The sequence came from a man aged 25 to 40 in good health. Written as DNA, the CDR3 is TGTGCCAGCAGCTTAGTTTGGGACGGGGAGCAGTTCTTC. The encoded protein is CASSLVWDGEQFF. The variable domain in full, with the rest retrieved from reference TRBV7-6 and TRBJ2-1, is GAGVSQSPRYKVTKRGQDVALRCDPISGHVSLYWYRQALGQGPEFLTYFNYEAQQDKSGLPNDRFSAERPEGSISTLTIQRTEQRDSAMYRCASSLVWDGEQFFGPGTRLTVL.